This T cell receptor (beta chain) was documented in a study of breast tumors, draining lymph nodes, adjacent tissues. Unmatched junction bases numbered 10, after V lost 8 bases and J lost 4 bases. CDR1 is SNHLY, CDR2 FYNNEI, per germline. The CDR3 contains 17 residues. This clonotype showed up many times. MiXCR was run by TCRdb on the multiplex PCR reads, yielding one entry per CDR3 protein. The repertoire holds approximately 300,000 distinct CDR3 sequences, with over 25% as singletons. Samples came from axillary lymph nodes draining the breast cancer. The chain couples TRBV2 to TRBJ2-2, with 13 bases aligning to TRBD2. This TCR derives from a female donor with breast cancer. Some clones in this sample may be carry-over from other donors' samples. Source material: axillary lymph node tissue. The CDR3 nucleotides are TGTGCCAGCCGAACACGGGGGACTAGCGGGACCACCGGGGAGCTGTTTTTT. This translates into CASRTRGTSGTTGELFF.